This T cell receptor (beta chain) derives from a study of OX40 agonist ivuxolimab in advanced cancers. Study results and caveats: CD4+ and CD8+ blood T cells expanded clonally by week 6 at 0.1 to 3.0 mg/kg.

Clones were read by immunoSEQ multiplex PCR, and TCRdb kept only the in-frame ones, dropping some. The data contain roughly 70,000 clones, nearly 90% of them singletons. Points on this clone: The antigen is not known.

The TCR was taken from an adult with an advanced solid tumor such as melanoma, head and neck, liver or kidney cancer. Sample: CD4+ or CD8+ T cells sorted from blood, taken in a trial of the OX40 agonist ivuxolimab.

CDR3: CASRPQGGVTEAFF. The CDR3 DNA reads TGTGCCAGTAGACCTCAGGGTGGGGTCACTGAAGCTTTCTTT. The rearrangement links TRBV19 to TRBJ1-1; the D gene is possibly TRBD1 (5 bases). Germline loops: CDR1 LNHDA, CDR2 SQIVND (reference sequence). Between the trimmed V and J ends, which lost 6 bases and 4 bases, there was a span of 15 bases. This CDR3 comprises 14 residues.